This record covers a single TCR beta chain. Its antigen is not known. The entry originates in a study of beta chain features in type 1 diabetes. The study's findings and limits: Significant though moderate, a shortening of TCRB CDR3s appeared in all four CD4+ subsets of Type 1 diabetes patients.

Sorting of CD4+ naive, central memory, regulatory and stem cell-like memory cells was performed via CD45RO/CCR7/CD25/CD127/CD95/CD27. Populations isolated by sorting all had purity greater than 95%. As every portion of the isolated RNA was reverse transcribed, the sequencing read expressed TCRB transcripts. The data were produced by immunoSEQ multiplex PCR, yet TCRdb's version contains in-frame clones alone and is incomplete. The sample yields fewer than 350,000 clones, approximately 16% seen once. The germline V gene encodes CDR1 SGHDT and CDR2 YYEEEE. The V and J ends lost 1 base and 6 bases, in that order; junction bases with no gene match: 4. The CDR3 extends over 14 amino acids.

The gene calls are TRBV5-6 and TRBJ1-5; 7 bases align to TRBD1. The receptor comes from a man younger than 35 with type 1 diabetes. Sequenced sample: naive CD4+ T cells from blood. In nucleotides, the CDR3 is TGTGCCAGCAGCTTGCAAGGGGGCATTCAGCCCCAGCATTTT. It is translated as CASSLQGGIQPQHF.